This TCR beta chain was captured in a study of T-cell memory formation after mild COVID-19 (dated by TCRdb to the early 2020s). Regarding the research as a whole: TCR sequence clusters from the two donors were largely donor specific. In a couple of donors, T-cell clones that expanded and contracted after mild COVID-19 were tracked by sequencing TCRalpha and TCRbeta repertoires over time. The cohort was made up of two young adult volunteers, one female and one male, who were previously healthy.

The reads were generated on an Illumina NovaSeq 6000. TCRalpha and TCRbeta cDNA libraries were built by 5'RACE with constant-segment primers, adding sample barcodes and unique molecular identifiers. Trizol reagent was used to extract RNA from every sample. Library amplification was performed in two PCR steps, and a second sample barcode and Illumina TruSeq adapters were introduced in the second step. Sequencing of libraries was performed on an Illumina NovaSeq with 2 x 150 bp paired-end reads. The authors' analysis ran thus. Reads were demultiplexed and collapsed into UMI-guided consensus sequences with migec v1.2.7. Using mixcr v2.1.11, UMI consensuses were aligned to TRA and TRB V and J templates and then assembled into clonotypes. A clonotype was counted as expanded or contracted only when both edgeR and NoisET called the clonotype significant, with the noise models trained on biological replicates. For edgeR calls, the cutoffs were a false discovery rate-adjusted p below 0.01 and a log2 fold-change threshold of 1. As an exploratory analysis of dynamics, PCA with hierarchical clustering was applied to max-normalized trajectories of the 1000 most abundant clonotypes. Each responding clone was given a CD4 or CD8 phenotype based on the CD4+ and CD8+ repertoires, which had been sequenced separately. TCRdb passed the public sequencing reads through fastp at Q25 and MiXCR, retaining productive beta sequences. A single entry per CDR3 protein holds the most common genes and DNA from its merged rows. None of the V and J calls come from the authors' own analysis; TCRdb made them. The sample includes about 410,000 distinct CDR3 sequences, with roughly 18% observed a single time. Roughly 21% of the sample is in the top ten clones.

This clonotype came up a few times. Its antigen is still unknown. No base quality values were provided; no much bigger clone lies one nucleotide off. Results and caveats for the whole study, not just this receptor: The second-wave clones that peaked on day 37 were not confirmed to be SARS-CoV-2 specific. Contracting CD4+ clones were found mainly in CM and EM memory subsets, while CD8+ clones were enriched in EMRA. Clones contracting from day 15 to 85 had balanced CD4/CD8 phenotypes, while a second wave expanding from day 15 to 37 was biased towards CD4+. Only two mild cases were covered in the study, and larger cohorts including severe cases with pre-infection samples were considered necessary. Some responding clones were detected in pre-infection memory, which suggested that pre-existing cross-reactive memory T cells had joined the SARS-CoV-2 response.

Ficoll-Paque density gradient centrifugation was used to isolate PBMCs. V is pared back by 4 bases and J by 0 bases, with 12 bases lying between the germline termini. Via the germline V gene, CDR1 is MGHDK and CDR2 SYGVNS. The CDR3 runs 15 amino acids, cysteine and phenylalanine included. The DNA shown is the 45-base CDR3, in frame from base 1. Recombination joined TRBV25-1 with TRBJ1-2; TRBD1 is a possible D gene, resting on 6 matching bases. Material for sequencing was PBMCs or a T cell subset sorted from them (not recorded which). This sequence originates from a young man who had mild COVID-19 (a few samples of this study predate the infection). The sample titles of this study are shuffled in the database, so cell type and time point are left out; the donor was told from shared clones. The CDR3 has the sequence CASSGRGGSNYGYTF. The nucleotides are TGTGCCAGCAGTGGCCGAGGGGGTTCTAACTATGGCTACACCTTC.